The clone carrying this T cell receptor beta chain has a handful of counts. Its antigen is still unknown. Amplified TCR beta CDR3 regions came from RNA transcripts. In the first-round RT-PCR of the TCR CDR3, the HTBI primer set was used. Each CDR3 protein gets one entry after TCRdb re-called the multiplex PCR reads with MiXCR. The sample holds about 300,000 distinct CDR3 sequences, about 14% seen once. PBMCs stemmed from 10 ml fresh peripheral blood. V shed 4 bases and J 4 bases; nucleotides not matched to a gene: 5. Looked up from germline, CDR1 is GTSNPN and CDR2 is SVGIG (reference sequence). This CDR3 spans 13 amino acids. This specimen comes from a study of T cells in Graves' hyperthyroidism and ophthalmopathy. Study conclusions and caveats: Median prediction lead before ophthalmopathy onset was 6.5 months with the model. A model built on 13 V-J features separated ophthalmopathy from stable hyperthyroidism.

Sequencing was performed on blood. The rearrangement links TRBV30 to TRBJ2-7; 9 nucleotides line up with TRBD2. This sequence was found in a woman between 25 and 40 years old with Graves' hyperthyroidism that later progressed to Graves' ophthalmopathy. CDR3: CAWKIAGDYEQYF. For the CDR3, the DNA is TGTGCCTGGAAAATAGCGGGGGATTACGAGCAGTACTTC.